Listed below are T cell receptor beta chains from one sample, sequenced in a study of T cell repertoires in cytomegalovirus infection. No antigen is known for these receptors. TCRdb re-called the reads with MiXCR, one entry per CDR3 protein. The sample includes more than 55,000 distinct CDR3 sequences, around 20% of them seen just once. The source material was CD8+ T cells from cultured PBMCs, sampled from culture after CMV antigen stimulation. These receptors were taken from a human donor in good health (CMV status not recorded). Some clones in this sample may be carry-over from other donors' samples. Both conserved end residues are part of each CDR3. The D gene is left open where the match is weak. The size entry is marked missing in some rows and otherwise reads once, few, many or a size class.

d_gene,v_gene,j_gene,abundance,CDR3aa,CDR3nt
TRBD1,TRBV28,TRBJ2-2,-,CASSYRGLRTGELFF,TGTGCCAGCAGTTACAGGGGGCTGAGGACCGGGGAGCTGTTTTTT
-,TRBV19,TRBJ2-1,few,CASSSSLGAEQFF,TGTGCCAGTAGTAGCTCCCTCGGGGCCGAGCAGTTCTTC
-,TRBV4-1,TRBJ2-6,few,CASSLIRGAAGANVLTF,TGCGCCAGCAGCCTAATCAGAGGGGCGGCTGGGGCCAACGTCCTGACTTTC
-,TRBV27,TRBJ1-5,many,CASSPRQGNQPQHF,TGTGCCAGCAGCCCCCGACAGGGCAATCAGCCCCAGCATTTT
-,TRBV7-6,TRBJ2-6,-,CASSSSLKSSGANVLTF,TGTGCCAGCAGTTCATCTCTAAAGAGCTCTGGGGCCAACGTCCTGACTTTC
-,TRBV4-3,TRBJ2-1,-,CASSQERGEEQFF,TGCGCCAGCAGCCAAGAACGGGGAGAGGAGCAGTTCTTC
TRBD2,TRBV7-6,TRBJ2-3,-,CASSLEPGLAAKGDTQYF,TGTGCCAGCAGCCTAGAGCCGGGACTAGCGGCGAAGGGAGATACGCAGTATTTT
-,TRBV4-1,TRBJ1-2,-,CASSPRGSGTNYGYTF,TGCGCCAGCAGCCCCCGGGGGAGTGGGACGAACTATGGCTACACCTTC
-,TRBV7-2,TRBJ2-1,-,CASSFRGEADEQFF,TGTGCCAGCAGCTTTAGAGGGGAAGCCGATGAGCAGTTCTTC
TRBD1,TRBV18,TRBJ1-1,-,CASSPGRQGLLTEAFF,TGTGCCAGCTCACCGGGCCGACAGGGTTTGTTAACTGAAGCTTTCTTT
-,TRBV5-6,TRBJ2-7,-,CASSFWTRGFYEQYF,TGTGCCAGCAGCTTCTGGACTCGCGGGTTCTACGAGCAGTACTTC
-,TRBV4-3,TRBJ1-2,many,CASSHPSQGNYGYTF,TGCGCCAGCAGCCACCCCTCACAGGGTAACTATGGCTACACCTTC
-,TRBV12-3/TRBV12-4,TRBJ2-3,many,CACTGASSTDTQYF,TGTGCCTGTACTGGGGCAAGTAGCACAGATACGCAGTATTTT
TRBD2,TRBV9,TRBJ2-1,-,CASSVPSSGGSYNEQFF,TGTGCCAGCAGCGTCCCCTCTAGCGGGGGGTCCTACAATGAGCAGTTCTTC
-,TRBV7-9,TRBJ2-1,many,CASSSYENSYNEQFF,TGTGCCAGCAGCTCATATGAGAACTCCTACAATGAGCAGTTCTTC
-,TRBV7-9,TRBJ2-2,-,CASSPPAGELFF,TGTGCCAGCAGCCCCCCGGCCGGGGAGCTGTTTTTT
TRBD1,TRBV27,TRBJ2-1,-,CASSLDRGGHNEQFF,TGTGCCAGCAGCCTCGACAGGGGTGGACACAATGAGCAGTTCTTC
TRBD1,TRBV12-3/TRBV12-4,TRBJ2-2,-,CASSPRQGAGGELFF,TGTGCCAGCAGTCCCCGACAGGGGGCCGGCGGGGAGCTGTTTTTT
-,TRBV15,TRBJ2-1,-,CATSRGYIDSYNEQFF,TGTGCCACCAGCAGAGGCTACATAGATTCCTACAATGAGCAGTTCTTC
-,TRBV6-1,TRBJ1-1,few,CASKPAEMNTEAFF,TGTGCCAGCAAGCCAGCCGAAATGAACACTGAAGCTTTCTTT
TRBD1,TRBV7-8,TRBJ1-1,-,CASTLTGGHTEAFF,TGTGCCAGCACCCTTACAGGGGGCCACACTGAAGCTTTCTTT
-,TRBV12-3/TRBV12-4,TRBJ1-1,-,CASSLEVGTEAFF,TGTGCCAGCAGTTTAGAGGTGGGCACTGAAGCTTTCTTT
-,TRBV2,TRBJ1-1,-,CASTRAFTEAFF,TGTGCCAGCACACGTGCCTTCACTGAAGCTTTCTTT
-,TRBV7-9,TRBJ1-2,-,CASSQLTGLGAYGYTF,TGTGCCAGCAGCCAATTAACAGGGCTGGGGGCTTATGGCTACACCTTC
TRBD1,TRBV7-8,TRBJ1-5,medium-sized,CASSLIGTANGNQPQHF,TGTGCCAGCAGCTTAATCGGGACAGCAAACGGCAATCAGCCCCAGCATTTT
-,TRBV4-1,TRBJ2-1,few,CASSLPRTPRGDEQFF,TGCGCCAGCAGCCTACCCCGGACACCCAGAGGGGATGAGCAGTTCTTC
-,TRBV11-2,TRBJ1-2,-,CASSLEGSLGGYTF,TGTGCCAGCAGCTTAGAGGGGTCCCTGGGAGGCTACACCTTC
-,TRBV6-2/TRBV6-3,TRBJ1-2,-,CASRGLGGTNYGYTF,TGTGCCAGCAGGGGACTTGGCGGAACTAACTATGGCTACACCTTC
TRBD1,TRBV6-2/TRBV6-3,TRBJ1-2,few,CASSPGQGFAYGYTF,TGTGCCAGCAGTCCTGGACAGGGGTTTGCCTATGGCTACACCTTC
-,TRBV7-9,TRBJ2-3,few,CASSSRGAVTLNFSTDTQYF,TGTGCCAGCAGCTCCCGGGGGGCAGTCACCCTTAACTTTAGCACAGATACGCAGTATTTT
TRBD1,TRBV24-1,TRBJ2-2,-,CATSEQDRGLHTGELFF,TGTGCCACCAGTGAACAAGACAGGGGGCTTCACACCGGGGAGCTGTTTTTT
-,TRBV14,TRBJ2-5,few,CASSQDRRRQETQYF,TGTGCCAGCAGCCAAGATCGCAGACGGCAAGAGACCCAGTACTTC
TRBD1,TRBV12-3/TRBV12-4,TRBJ1-5,few,CASRNGTARWGQHF,TGTGCCAGCAGAAACGGGACAGCGAGATGGGGCCAGCATTTT
-,TRBV27,TRBJ2-5,few,CASSFEVGGETQYF,TGTGCCAGCAGTTTTGAGGTTGGTGGGGAGACCCAGTACTTC
-,TRBV6-1,TRBJ2-7,-,CASSEPLAGDEQYF,TGTGCCAGCAGTGAACCCCTCGCAGGGGACGAGCAGTACTTC